The entry below describes one T cell receptor (beta chain). This sample was taken from a study of blood T cell repertoires in COVID-19. Study overall: In each case, the material was cDNA or gDNA derived from T cells, B-cell-depleted T cells, or PBMCs.

The germline V gene encodes CDR1 WNHNN and CDR2 SYGVQD (reference sequence). This CDR3 has 15 amino acids. Trimming removed 3 bases from V and 3 bases from J; junction bases left unmatched: 2. Per the original data handling: From reference gene primer amplification, estimates of nucleated cell counts were derived. Profiling relied on immunoSEQ multiplex PCR, and the TCRdb table lists in-frame clones only, not all of them. The V and J calls and clone size come from that table; D and trimming were worked out from the DNA. The data show about 44,000 clones, with roughly 87% seen just once and 20% to 30% held by the top ten.

The receptor was derived from a woman of 80 years or more in a cohort sampled during active or convalescent COVID-19. V is TRBV10-1 and J is TRBJ2-3; TRBD2 matches at 11 bases. Sequenced: peripheral blood. CDR3 residues: CASSDSGGATDTQYF. Here the CDR3 DNA reads TGCGCCAGCAGTGATAGCGGGGGGGCAACAGATACGCAGTATTTT.